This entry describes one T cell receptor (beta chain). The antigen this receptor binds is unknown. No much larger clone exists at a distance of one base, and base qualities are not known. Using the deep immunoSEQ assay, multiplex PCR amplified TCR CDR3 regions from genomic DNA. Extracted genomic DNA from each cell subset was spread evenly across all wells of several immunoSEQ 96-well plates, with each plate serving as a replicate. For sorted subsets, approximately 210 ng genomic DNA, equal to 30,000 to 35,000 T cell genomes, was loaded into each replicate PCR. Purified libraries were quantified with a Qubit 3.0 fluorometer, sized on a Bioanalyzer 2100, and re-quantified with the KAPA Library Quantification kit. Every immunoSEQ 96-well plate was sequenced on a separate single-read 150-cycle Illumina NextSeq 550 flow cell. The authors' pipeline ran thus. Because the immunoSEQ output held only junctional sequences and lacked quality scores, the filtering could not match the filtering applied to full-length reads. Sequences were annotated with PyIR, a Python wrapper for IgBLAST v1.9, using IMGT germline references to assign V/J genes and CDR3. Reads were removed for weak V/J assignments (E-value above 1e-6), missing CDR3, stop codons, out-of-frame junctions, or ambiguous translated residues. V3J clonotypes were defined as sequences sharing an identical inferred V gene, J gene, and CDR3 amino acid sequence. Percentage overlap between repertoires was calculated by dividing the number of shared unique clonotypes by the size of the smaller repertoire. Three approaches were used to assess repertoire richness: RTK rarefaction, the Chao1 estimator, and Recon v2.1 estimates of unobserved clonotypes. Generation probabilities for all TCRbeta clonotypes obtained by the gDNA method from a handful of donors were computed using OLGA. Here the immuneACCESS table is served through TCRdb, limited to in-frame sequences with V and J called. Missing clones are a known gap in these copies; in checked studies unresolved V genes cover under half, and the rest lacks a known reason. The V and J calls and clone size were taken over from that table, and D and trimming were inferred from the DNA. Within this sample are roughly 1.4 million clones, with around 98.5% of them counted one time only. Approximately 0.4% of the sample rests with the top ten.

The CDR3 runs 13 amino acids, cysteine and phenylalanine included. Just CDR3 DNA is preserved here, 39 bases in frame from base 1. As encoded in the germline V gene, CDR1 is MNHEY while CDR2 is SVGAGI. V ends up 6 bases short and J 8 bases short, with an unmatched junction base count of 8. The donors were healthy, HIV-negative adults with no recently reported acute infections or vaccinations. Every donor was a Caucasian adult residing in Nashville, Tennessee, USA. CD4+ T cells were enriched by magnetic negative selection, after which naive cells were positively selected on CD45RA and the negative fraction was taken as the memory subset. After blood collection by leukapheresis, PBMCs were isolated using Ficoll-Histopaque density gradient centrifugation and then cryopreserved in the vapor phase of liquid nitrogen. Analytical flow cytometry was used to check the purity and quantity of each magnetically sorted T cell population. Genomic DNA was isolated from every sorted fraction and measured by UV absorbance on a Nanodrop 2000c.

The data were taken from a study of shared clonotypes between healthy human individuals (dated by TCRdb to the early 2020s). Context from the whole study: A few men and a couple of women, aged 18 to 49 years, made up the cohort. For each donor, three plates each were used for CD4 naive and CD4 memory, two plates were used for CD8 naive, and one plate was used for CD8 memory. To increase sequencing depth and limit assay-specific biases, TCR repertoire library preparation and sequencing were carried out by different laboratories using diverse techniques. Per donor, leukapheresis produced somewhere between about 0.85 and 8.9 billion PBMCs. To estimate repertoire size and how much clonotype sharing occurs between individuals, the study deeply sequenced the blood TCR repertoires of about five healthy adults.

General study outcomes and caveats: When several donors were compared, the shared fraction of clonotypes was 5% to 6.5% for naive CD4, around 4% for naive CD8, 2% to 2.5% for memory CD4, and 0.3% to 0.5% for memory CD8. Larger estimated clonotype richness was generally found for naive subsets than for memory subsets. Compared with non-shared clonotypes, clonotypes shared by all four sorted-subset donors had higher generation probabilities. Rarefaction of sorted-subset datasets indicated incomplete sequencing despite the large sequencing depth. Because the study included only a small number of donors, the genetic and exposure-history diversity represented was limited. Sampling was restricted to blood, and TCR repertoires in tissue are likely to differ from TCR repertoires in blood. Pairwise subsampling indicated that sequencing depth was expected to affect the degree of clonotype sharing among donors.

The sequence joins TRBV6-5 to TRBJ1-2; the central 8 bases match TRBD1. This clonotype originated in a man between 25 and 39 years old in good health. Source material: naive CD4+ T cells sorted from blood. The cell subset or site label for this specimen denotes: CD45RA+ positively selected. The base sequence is TGTGCCAGCAGCAGAATGGCAGGGGGCGGCTACACCTTC. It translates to CASSRMAGGGYTF.